The 14 T cell receptor beta chains presented below share a single source sample, sequenced in a study of CD8 T cell repertoires and HIV-1 epitope variants (TCRdb year 2020). The library was prepared using the immunoSEQ multiplex PCR assay. Here the immuneACCESS table is served through TCRdb, limited to in-frame sequences with V and J called. Missing clones are a known gap in these copies; in checked studies unresolved V genes cover under half, and the rest lacks a known reason. This sample is represented by over 90,000 clones; 70% to 75% of them were singletons. The ten largest clones take up about 26% of the sample. The sample taken for sequencing was uncultured baseline CD8+ T cells from peripheral blood mononuclear cells (PBMCs). The receptors were gathered from a male donor with HIV.

A single count supports this clone. CDR3: CASSLRQGLAETQYF. CDR3 in DNA: TGTGCCAGCAGCTTGCGACAGGGTTTAGCGGAGACCCAGTACTTC. This chain joins TRBV7-3 and TRBJ2-5; 7 positions agree with TRBD1. Germline trimming cut 3 bases from V and 5 bases from J; bases unmatched to any gene: 9. This CDR3 contains 15 residues. The germline V gene encodes CDR1 SGHTA and CDR2 FQGTGA.

The chain combines TRBV7-6 with TRBJ1-5; D perhaps matches TRBD1 (5 bases). Trimming stripped 1 base from V and 4 bases from J, with 8 bases between. The CDR3 spans 14 residues. Per the germline V gene, CDR1 is SGHVS and CDR2 is FNYEAQ. DNA of the CDR3: TGTGCCAGCAGCTTAGAGGGGAGGAATCAGCCCCAGCATTTT. As protein: CASSLEGRNQPQHF.

The V call is TRBV5-1, the J call TRBJ1-4, with a possible D match to TRBD1 (6 bases). The CDR3 spans 15 residues. The germline V and J ends were trimmed by 5 bases and 4 bases, with 15 bases remaining between them. Germline V gene sequence: CDR1 SGHRS, CDR2 YFSETQ. Written as DNA, the CDR3 is TGCGCCAGCAGGGTTACAGGGAAGAGTAATGAAAAACTGTTTTTT. The encoded protein is CASRVTGKSNEKLFF.

This clone has at least ten counts. V and J are TRBV6-1 and TRBJ2-2; D is possibly TRBD1 (5 bases). Germline V CDR1 and CDR2: MNHNS, SASEGT. This CDR3 comprises 14 residues. V gave up 8 bases and J gave up 6 bases, with 16 bases separating them. The CDR3 spells CASFSGALSGELFF. CDR3 DNA sequence: TGTGCCAGCTTTAGTGGGGCTCTCTCCGGGGAGCTGTTTTTT.

V gene TRBV5-1 combines with J gene TRBJ1-3; tentative D call: TRBD1 (6 bases). This CDR3 comprises 13 residues. The germline V gene has CDR1 SGHRS and CDR2 YFSETQ. V was shortened by 4 bases and J by 2 bases, with 7 bases between the two germline ends. This CDR3 reads CASSEGAGNTIYF. The DNA for the CDR3 is TGCGCCAGCAGCGAGGGGGCTGGAAACACCATATATTTT.

V gene TRBV27 combines with J gene TRBJ1-5; weak D call: TRBD1 (5 bases). The CDR3 totals 16 residues. From germline, CDR1 is MNHEY and CDR2 SMNVEV (reference sequence). V lost 1 base to trimming and J lost 5 bases, with 15 bases between them. CDR3 DNA: TGTGCCAGCAGTTTATGGGGGGGTATGGATGATCAGCCCCAGCATTTT. Translated: CASSLWGGMDDQPQHF.

The chain joins TRBV4-3 to TRBJ1-6; D uncertain. The CDR3 loop spans 16 amino acids. The V gene lost 0 bases and the J gene lost 8 bases, with 14 bases spanning the gap. CDR1 is LGHNA and CDR2 is YSLEER in the germline V gene. CDR3 DNA: TGCGCCAGCAGCCAAGATTTGACTGCTGGGGATTCACCCCTCCACTTT. Translating it yields CASSQDLTAGDSPLHF.

The chain links TRBV29-1 to TRBJ1-1; 7 nucleotides match TRBD1. V shed 7 bases, J shed 8 bases, and the junction held 10 bases outside the gene matches. The germline V gene has CDR1 SQVTM and CDR2 ANQGSEA. The CDR3 runs 12 residues. Here the CDR3 reads CSGGGQGGEAFF. CDR3 sequence (DNA): TGCAGCGGTGGAGGCCAGGGGGGCGAAGCTTTCTTT.

The chain employs TRBV25-1 and TRBJ2-5; D remains ambiguous. Deletions cut 4 bases from V and 7 bases from J, with 19 bases between. CDR1 and CDR2 (germline): MGHDK, SYGVNS. The CDR3 runs 15 residues. The CDR3 here is CASSAGSYPPRTQYF. CDR3 bases: TGTGCCAGCAGTGCCGGGTCGTACCCTCCCAGGACCCAGTACTTC.

This clone appeared a few times. The chain carries TRBV18 and TRBJ1-1, with no clear D. Per germline, CDR1 KGHSH and CDR2 LQKENI. This CDR3 is built from 12 residues. With 3 bases removed from V and 11 bases from J, the gap between germline ends came to 13 bases. The CDR3 here is CASSPEITGAFF. CDR3 coding DNA: TGTGCCAGCTCACCCGAAATAACGGGGGCTTTCTTT.

The genes are TRBV11-1 and TRBJ2-7; D is unresolved. The V end lost 5 bases, the J end lost 0 bases, and 17 bases lay between the germline ends. The CDR3 is made up of 16 amino acids. Germline-derived CDR1 and CDR2 are SGHAT and FQDESV (reference sequence). The chain's CDR3 is CASSTDGWTGSYEQYF. CDR3 DNA sequence: TGTGCCAGCAGCACAGATGGGTGGACGGGCTCCTACGAGCAGTACTTC.

V gene TRBV6-5 combines with J gene TRBJ2-1; no definite D call. Germline V gene lookup returns CDR1 MNHEY and CDR2 SVGAGI. Trimming removed 7 bases from V and 6 bases from J, with 16 bases in between. CDR3 length: 14 amino acids. This chain's CDR3 is CASTQIGSSNEQFF. CDR3 coding DNA: TGTGCCAGCACCCAAATCGGGTCGAGCAATGAGCAGTTCTTC.

The J gene is TRBJ2-1, the V gene TRBV13; tentative D call: TRBD1 (7 bases). CDR3 length: 17 amino acids. The germline gives CDR1 PRHDT, CDR2 FYEKMQ (reference sequence). V dropped 2 bases and J dropped 0 bases, with 14 bases sitting between them. The CDR3 sequence is CASSLLGGDSSYNEQFF. CDR3 DNA sequence: TGTGCCAGCAGCTTACTCGGCGGGGACAGCTCCTACAATGAGCAGTTCTTC. Combining the CDR3 with reference TRBV13 and TRBJ2-1 gives the whole variable domain AAGVIQSPRHLIKEKRETATLKCYPIPRHDTVYWYQQGPGQDPQFLISFYEKMQSDKGSIPDRFSAQQFSDYHSELNMSSLELGDSALYFCASSLLGGDSSYNEQFFGPGTRLTVL.

The chain is built from TRBV10-3 and TRBJ2-2; D gene uncertain. CDR3 length: 15 amino acids. V shed 4 bases and J shed 3 bases, with 12 bases lying between them. CDR1 is ENHRY, CDR2 SYGVKD, per germline. The CDR3 spells CAISGAGQDTGELFF. CDR3 bases: TGTGCCATCAGTGGCGCAGGTCAGGACACCGGGGAGCTGTTTTTT.